The 32 T cell receptor beta chains below all came from one sample that was sequenced in a study of human T cells and chemical hapten exposure. Described time point: pre-sensitization, week 0. Treatment reported: therapeutic diphenylcyclopropenone sensitization with weekly scalp DPC. One entry per CDR3 protein, called by TCRdb with MiXCR from the RACE reads. This sample has 62,000 or so distinct CDR3 sequences, with about 10% found just once. This specimen was whole blood, taken in connection with sensitization to the hapten diphenylcyclopropenone (DPC). These receptors all come from a woman between 50 and 59 years old with alopecia areata. Some clones in this sample may be carry-over from other donors' samples.

This clonotype has at least ten counts. The chain is built from TRBV29-1 and TRBJ2-3; D not certain. CDR1 and CDR2 from the germline V gene are SQVTM and ANQGSEA. V dropped 5 bases and J dropped 0 bases, with 12 bases sitting between them. The length of the CDR3 is 14 residues. CDR3 nucleotide sequence: TGCAGCGTTCGTCCCTTTCTTAGCACAGATACGCAGTATTTT. Amino acids: CSVRPFLSTDTQYF.

The J gene is TRBJ2-1, the V gene TRBV5-1, with D possibly matching TRBD2 (5 bases). The CDR3 consists of 12 residues. The germline V gene encodes CDR1 SGHRS and CDR2 YFSETQ. Deletions cut 1 base from V and 7 bases from J, with 6 bases between. The CDR3 reads CASSLTGNEQFF. The CDR3 DNA is TGCGCCAGCAGCTTGACGGGGAATGAGCAGTTCTTC. The full variable domain, completed using reference TRBV5-1 and TRBJ2-1, is KAGVTQTPRYLIKTRGQQVTLSCSPISGHRSVSWYQQTPGQGLQFLFEYFSETQRNKGNFPGRFSGRQFSNSRSEMNVSTLELGDSALYLCASSLTGNEQFFGPGTRLTVL.

In its sample, this clonotype was seen many times. The chain employs TRBV12-5 and TRBJ2-1; 15 nucleotides match TRBD2. The CDR3 loop spans 17 amino acids. After removal of 1 base from V and 6 bases from J, the junction contained 4 bases not matched to a gene. Germline lookup yields CDR1 LGHNT and CDR2 FRNRAP. The CDR3 loop reads CASGLEGLAGGPNEQFF. The DNA of the CDR3 is TGTGCTAGTGGTTTGGAAGGACTAGCGGGAGGGCCCAATGAGCAGTTCTTC.

The rearrangement joins TRBV18 to TRBJ1-1; 12 bases are a match to TRBD1. The J segment lost 0 bases and the V segment lost 6 bases, leaving 8 bases of the junction unmatched. Germline CDR1 and CDR2: KGHSH and LQKENI. The CDR3 loop spans 17 amino acids. CDR3 sequence: CASSPGTGGVMNTEAFF. The CDR3 DNA follows: TGTGCCAGCTCCCCTGGGACAGGGGGCGTCATGAACACTGAAGCTTTCTTT.

This chain joins TRBV3-1 and TRBJ2-1; the match to TRBD1 covers 9 bases. The CDR3 covers 16 residues. CDR1 is LGHDT and CDR2 is YNNKEL in the germline V gene (reference sequence). J gave up 7 bases and V 1 base, and 8 bases lay outside the gene matches. The chain's CDR3 is CASSQGGGQGRNEQFF. CDR3 DNA sequence: TGTGCCAGCAGCCAAGGGGGAGGACAGGGGAGAAATGAGCAGTTCTTC.

This clonotype was seen many times. This chain links TRBV10-1 with TRBJ2-5; 10 nucleotides line up with TRBD2. This CDR3 spans 14 amino acids. The germline CDR1 and CDR2 sequences are WNHNN and SYGVQD (reference sequence). The V gene end was trimmed by 6 bases and the J gene end by 5 bases; junction bases not matched to a gene: 6. The CDR3 nucleotides read TGCGCCAGCAGCGCTAGCGGGAGAAGGGAGACCCAGTACTTC. Encoded protein: CASSASGRRETQYF.

This clonotype was observed many times. This chain connects TRBV12-3 or TRBV12-4 to TRBJ2-3; D is uncertain. The CDR3 spans 11 residues. The V gene lost 6 bases and the J gene lost 7 bases, with 8 bases spanning the gap. The CDR3 loop reads CASSVLNTQYF. CDR3 in DNA: TGTGCCAGCAGCGTACTGAATACGCAGTATTTT.

This clonotype was counted ten times or more. The rearrangement joins TRBV6-6 to TRBJ2-3; the match to TRBD2 covers 12 bases. The CDR3 length is 17 residues. V trimming: 2 bases; J trimming: 7 bases; junction bases outside the gene matches: 10. Germline V CDR1 and CDR2: MNHNY, SVGAGI (reference sequence). The CDR3 spells CASSYGSSGGGSNTQYF. The CDR3 bases are TGTGCCAGCAGTTACGGCTCTAGCGGGGGGGGCAGTAATACGCAGTATTTT.

This clonotype was seen only a few times. This rearrangement joins TRBV5-1 to TRBJ1-1; D unresolved. V gave up 1 base and J gave up 0 bases, with 7 bases separating them. Per the germline V gene, CDR1 is SGHRS and CDR2 is YFSETQ. The CDR3 loop spans 14 amino acids. CDR3 in amino acids: CASSLIGLNTEAFF. DNA for the CDR3: TGCGCCAGCAGCTTGATAGGGTTGAACACTGAAGCTTTCTTT.

This clonotype was seen ten or more times. J is TRBJ1-4 and V is TRBV9; D gene uncertain. The V and J ends lost 0 bases and 3 bases respectively, with 9 bases between them. Germline CDR1 reads SGDLS; CDR2 reads YYNGEE. The CDR3 is 15 amino acids. The CDR3: CASSVVGVANEKLFF. CDR3 nucleotides: TGTGCCAGCAGCGTAGTGGGTGTTGCTAATGAAAAACTGTTTTTT.

This clonotype was counted only a few times. The CDR3 region has the DNA TGTGCCAGCAGCCGCCGGTCCAGCTCTGGGGCCAACGTCCTGACTTTC. Its translation: CASSRRSSSGANVLTF. The V gene is TRBV11-2, the J gene TRBJ2-6; the D is unclear. Germline-derived CDR1 and CDR2 are SGHAT and FQNNGV. The germline V and J ends were trimmed by 5 bases and 0 bases, with 11 bases remaining between them. The CDR3 runs 16 residues. Full variable domain (missing parts from reference TRBV11-2 and TRBJ2-6): EAGVAQSPRYKIIEKRQSVAFWCNPISGHATLYWYQQILGQGPKLLIQFQNNGVVDDSQLPKDRFSAERLKGVDSTLKIQPAKLEDSAVYLCASSRRSSSGANVLTFGAGSRLTVL.

This chain uses TRBV20-1 with TRBJ2-2, with unresolved D. Germline values: CDR1 DFQATT, CDR2 SNEGSKA (reference sequence). This CDR3 is 11 amino acids long. The V gene lost 3 bases and the J gene lost 6 bases, with 5 bases spanning the gap. CDR3 nucleotide sequence: TGCAGTGCTAGCGGTGCCGGGGAGCTGTTTTTT. Translating gives CSASGAGELFF.

This chain links TRBV20-1 with TRBJ1-3, with TRBD1 matching 8 bases. CDR1 and CDR2 from the germline V gene are DFQATT and SNEGSKA (reference sequence). CDR3 length: 18 residues. Germline trimming cut 1 base from V and 0 bases from J; bases unmatched to any gene: 11. The CDR3 nucleotides are TGCAGTGCTAGAGCAGTGGGCAGGGGGCACCCCTCTGGAAACACCATATATTTT. Protein product: CSARAVGRGHPSGNTIYF.

This clonotype was counted only a few times. V and J are TRBV5-1 and TRBJ2-7; D not resolved. The germline V gene has CDR1 SGHRS and CDR2 YFSETQ. Trimming removed 3 bases from V and 3 bases from J, with 7 bases in between. The CDR3 spans 12 residues. CDR3: CASSSTLYEQYF. CDR3 DNA: TGCGCCAGCAGCTCGACACTCTACGAGCAGTACTTC.

This clonotype appeared many times. V and J are TRBV14 and TRBJ2-1; TRBD2 matches 12 bases. Trimming took 2 bases from V and 9 from J; bases not matched to a gene: 5. Germline V lookup: CDR1 SGHDN, CDR2 FVKESK. The CDR3 sequence is 15 residues long. CDR3: CASSQLTSGRGEQFF. The CDR3 region has the DNA TGTGCCAGCAGCCAATTGACTAGCGGGAGAGGTGAGCAGTTCTTC.

The chain joins TRBV6-2 or TRBV6-3 to TRBJ1-2; TRBD1 aligns across 11 bases. Trimming removed 2 bases from V and 1 base from J; junction bases left unmatched: 15. The CDR3 is 20 residues long. Per the germline V gene, CDR1 is MNHEY and CDR2 is SVGEGT. CDR3 amino acids: CASSYPPAAGQGARNYGYTF. The CDR3 nucleotides are TGTGCCAGCAGTTACCCCCCGGCGGCCGGACAGGGGGCGCGTAACTATGGCTACACCTTC.

The chain is built from TRBV6-5 and TRBJ1-2; D unclear. Trimming stripped 6 bases from V and 1 base from J, with 15 bases between. The V gene's germline CDR1 is MNHEY and CDR2 SVGAGI. CDR3 length: 15 amino acids. The CDR3: CASSPTASFNYGYTF. Here the CDR3 DNA reads TGTGCCAGCAGCCCTACGGCGAGTTTTAACTATGGCTACACCTTC.

The sample holds a few counts of this clonotype. V is TRBV30 and J is TRBJ2-3; D gene ambiguous. This CDR3 is 15 amino acids long. Trimming took off 1 base at V and 0 bases at J, with 11 bases between the two ends. Germline CDR1 and CDR2: GTSNPN and SVGIG (reference sequence). CDR3 amino acids: CAWSAYTDSTDTQYF. CDR3 in DNA: TGTGCCTGGAGTGCCTATACAGATAGCACAGATACGCAGTATTTT.

On this clonotype: A much larger clone lies one base from this, so it may be a read error. V is TRBV18 and J is TRBJ1-2; TRBD1 agrees at 8 bases. This CDR3 comprises 17 residues. The germline V gene encodes CDR1 KGHSH and CDR2 LQKENI. The CDR3: CASSPGTGYLSNYGYIF. CDR3 nucleotide sequence: TGTGCCAGCTCACCCGGGACAGGATATTTGTCTAACTATGGCTACATCTTC.

This clonotype occurred a few times. The V and J genes are TRBV3-1 and TRBJ2-7; 9 nucleotides agree with TRBD2. Germline CDR1 is LGHDT and CDR2 is YNNKEL (reference sequence). The CDR3 contains 17 residues. V was clipped by 3 bases and J by 1 base; unmatched bases: 10. The CDR3 sequence: CASSHPPGLALSYEQYF. CDR3 DNA sequence: TGTGCCAGCAGCCACCCTCCCGGACTAGCGTTGTCCTACGAGCAGTACTTC.

The chain employs TRBV28 and TRBJ2-7; TRBD1 agrees at 8 bases. The germline CDR1 and CDR2 sequences are MDHEN and SYDVKM. CDR3 size: 13 residues. J lost 7 bases, V lost 5 bases, and 7 bases had no gene match. CDR3 residues: CASSPDRVREQYF. CDR3 nucleotide sequence: TGTGCCAGCAGTCCGGACAGGGTGCGGGAGCAGTACTTC.

In this sample, this clonotype turned up many times. The chain combines TRBV11-2 with TRBJ2-3; 13 nucleotides agree with TRBD2. Per germline, CDR1 SGHAT and CDR2 FQNNGV. The CDR3 sequence is 17 residues long. V lost 1 base to trimming and J lost 3 bases; unmatched junction nucleotides: 4. The CDR3 DNA sequence: TGTGCCAGCAGCTTAGGTCCGGGACTAGCGGGGACAGATACGCAGTATTTT. Amino acids: CASSLGPGLAGTDTQYF. The full variable domain, completed using reference TRBV11-2 and TRBJ2-3, is EAGVAQSPRYKIIEKRQSVAFWCNPISGHATLYWYQQILGQGPKLLIQFQNNGVVDDSQLPKDRFSAERLKGVDSTLKIQPAKLEDSAVYLCASSLGPGLAGTDTQYFGPGTRLTVL.

As regards this clonotype: With a much larger clone just one base away, this may be a read error. As the CDR3 is not closed by the conserved phenylalanine or tryptophan, this likely results from a read error. The chain has TRBV4-2 and TRBJ2-7, with TRBD1 as a possible D gene (6 bases). This CDR3 spans 15 amino acids. Trimming took off 3 bases at V and 3 bases at J, with 15 bases between the two ends. Germline V lookup: CDR1 LGHNA, CDR2 YNFKEQ. The CDR3 bases are TGTGCCAGCAGCCAGCGACCAGGGGAGAGCTACGAGCAGTACCTC. This codes for CASSQRPGESYEQYL.

The V and J genes are TRBV28 and TRBJ2-7, with no clear D. Germline loops: CDR1 MDHEN, CDR2 SYDVKM. V lost 6 bases to trimming and J lost 0 bases, with 9 bases between them. The CDR3 totals 13 residues. The DNA for the CDR3 is TGTGCCAGCAGCTCGGCGAGCTCCTACGAGCAGTACTTC. Its translation is CASSSASSYEQYF.

V usage is TRBV5-4 and J usage is TRBJ2-2; D remains unclear. Germline CDR1 and CDR2: SGHNT and YYREEE (reference sequence). The CDR3 has 13 residues. Trimming left V 4 bases short and J 6 bases short, with 10 bases between. CDR3 in amino acids: CASSPDFSGELFF. DNA of the CDR3: TGTGCCAGCAGCCCGGATTTCTCCGGGGAGCTGTTTTTT. The whole variable domain, remainder taken from reference TRBV5-4 and TRBJ2-2, is ETGVTQSPTHLIKTRGQQVTLRCSSQSGHNTVSWYQQALGQGPQFIFQYYREEENGRGNFPPRFSGLQFPNYSSELNVNALELDDSALYLCASSPDFSGELFFGEGSRLTVL.

The V call is TRBV7-3, the J call TRBJ2-7; D is perhaps TRBD1 (5 bases). Germline assignment: CDR1 SGHTA and CDR2 FQGTGA. Deletions cut 5 bases from V and 1 base from J, with 12 bases between. The CDR3 is 14 amino acids. CDR3 bases: TGTGCCAGCAGCCCCGATAGACAGTCCTACGAGCAGTACTTC. This encodes CASSPDRQSYEQYF.

This clonotype was recorded at least ten times. CDR3 protein: CSARFTGGYEQYF. The CDR3 DNA is TGCAGTGCTAGATTCACAGGTGGATACGAGCAGTACTTC. The chain employs TRBV20-1 and TRBJ2-7, with D maybe TRBD1 (5 bases). The ends were cut back, 2 bases at V and 4 bases at J, with 12 bases in the middle. The CDR3 is 13 residues long. CDR1 DFQATT and CDR2 SNEGSKA come from the germline V gene (reference sequence).

The chain uses TRBV29-1 and TRBJ2-3; 11 nucleotides align to TRBD2. The CDR3 consists of 16 residues. Germline CDR1 and CDR2: SQVTM and ANQGSEA. V lost 3 bases to trimming and J lost 3 bases; unmatched junction nucleotides: 8. CDR3 in DNA: TGCAGCGTTGATCAGGGACTAGCGGTGGTAACAGATACGCAGTATTTT. Its protein is CSVDQGLAVVTDTQYF.

This clonotype turned up a few times. The chain has TRBV2 and TRBJ2-3; no firm D call. CDR1 is SNHLY and CDR2 is FYNNEI in the germline V gene. Trimming shortened V by 1 base and J by 4 bases, and 9 bases separated the two germline ends. The CDR3 is made up of 14 amino acids. The CDR3 here is CASSEDSAADTQYF. The CDR3 bases are TGTGCCAGCAGTGAAGACAGCGCGGCAGATACGCAGTATTTT.

This clonotype was seen many times. The V call is TRBV28, the J call TRBJ2-1; 10 nucleotides agree with TRBD1. Germline CDR1 MDHEN, CDR2 SYDVKM. The CDR3 is 16 residues long. Trimming took 4 bases from V and 6 from J; bases not matched to a gene: 9. CDR3 bases: TGTGCCAGCAGTTCTCCGGGACAGGGGATGGTCAATGAGCAGTTCTTC. It yields the protein CASSSPGQGMVNEQFF. The full variable domain, completed using reference TRBV28 and TRBJ2-1, is DVKVTQSSRYLVKRTGEKVFLECVQDMDHENMFWYRQDPGLGLRLIYFSYDVKMKEKGDIPEGYSVSREKKERFSLILESASTNQTSMYLCASSSPGQGMVNEQFFGPGTRLTVL.

This clonotype appeared a few times. The V gene is TRBV2, the J gene TRBJ2-3; a weak D match, TRBD2 (7 bases). The CDR3 consists of 14 residues. Germline-derived CDR1 and CDR2 are SNHLY and FYNNEI. The ends were cut back, 3 bases at V and 4 bases at J, with 11 bases in the middle. The CDR3 region has the DNA TGTGCCAGCAGTGAGCGGCGGGGGCCAGATACGCAGTATTTT. Protein sequence: CASSERRGPDTQYF. Combining the CDR3 with reference TRBV2 and TRBJ2-3 gives the whole variable domain EPEVTQTPSHQVTQMGQEVILRCVPISNHLYFYWYRQILGQKVEFLVSFYNNEISEKSEIFDDQFSVERPDGSNFTLKIRSTKLEDSAMYFCASSERRGPDTQYFGPGTRLTVL.

At least ten counts were recorded for this clonotype. The gene calls are TRBV11-2 and TRBJ2-1; 15 bases map to TRBD2. The trim removed 5 bases at V and 0 bases at J, leaving 11 bases unmatched. This CDR3 comprises 20 residues. Germline loops: CDR1 SGHAT, CDR2 FQNNGV. The CDR3 nucleotides are TGTGCCAGCAGCCCGGGACTAGCGGGAGGAATCCGAAGCTCCTACAATGAGCAGTTCTTC. Protein: CASSPGLAGGIRSSYNEQFF.